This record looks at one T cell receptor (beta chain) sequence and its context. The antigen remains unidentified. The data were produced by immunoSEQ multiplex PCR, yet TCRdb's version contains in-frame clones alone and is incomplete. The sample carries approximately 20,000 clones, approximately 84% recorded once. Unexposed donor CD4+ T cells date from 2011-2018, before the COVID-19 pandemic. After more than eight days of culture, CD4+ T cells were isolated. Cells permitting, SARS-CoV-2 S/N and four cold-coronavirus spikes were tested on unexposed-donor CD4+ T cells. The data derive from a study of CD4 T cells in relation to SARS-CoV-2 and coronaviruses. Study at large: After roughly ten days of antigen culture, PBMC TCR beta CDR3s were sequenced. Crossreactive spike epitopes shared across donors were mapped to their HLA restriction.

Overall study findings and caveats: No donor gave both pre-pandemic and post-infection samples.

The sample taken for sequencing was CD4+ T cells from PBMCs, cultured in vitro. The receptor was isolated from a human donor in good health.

CDR3 sequence (DNA): TGTGCCAGCAGTTACCGGAGACAAAGTCTGGGGAATGAGCAGTTCTTC. Translating it yields CASSYRRQSLGNEQFF. The chain combines TRBV6-2 or TRBV6-3 with TRBJ2-1; no definite D call. This CDR3 has 16 residues. V shed 2 bases and J shed 7 bases, with 18 bases lying between them. Per germline, CDR1 MNHEY and CDR2 SVGEGT.